The 30 T cell receptor beta chains below all came from one sample that was sequenced in a study of T cell changes during pregnancy in multiple sclerosis (dated by TCRdb to about 2019). The method was the immunoSEQ multiplex PCR assay. Here the immuneACCESS table is served through TCRdb, limited to in-frame sequences with V and J called. Missing clones are a known gap in these copies; in checked studies unresolved V genes cover under half, and the rest lacks a known reason. The sample table records some 27,000 clones; about 91% of these occur just once. The ten top clones hold around 0.72% of the sample. Sequences were derived from CD4+ T cells from peripheral blood mononuclear cells, sampled in the second trimester of pregnancy. The receptor set was obtained from a female donor with multiple sclerosis, enrolled in a pregnancy study.

The chain joins TRBV6-4 to TRBJ2-7, with a tentative D call TRBD1 (6 bases). The length of the CDR3 is 14 residues. V lost 7 bases, J lost 3 bases, and 16 bases lay in between. CDR1 is MRHNA, CDR2 SNTAGT, per germline. The CDR3 sequence is CASNVGQGDYEQYF. Here the CDR3 DNA reads TGTGCCAGCAATGTGGGACAAGGGGACTACGAGCAGTACTTC.

In its sample, this clone was seen a few times. The chain uses TRBV7-9 and TRBJ1-4, with 7 bases matching TRBD1. The length of the CDR3 is 16 residues. Per the germline V gene, CDR1 is SEHNR and CDR2 is FQNEAQ (reference sequence). The J segment lost 5 bases and the V segment lost 6 bases, leaving 12 bases of the junction unmatched. The CDR3 sequence: CASSFISGTENEKLFF. CDR3 nucleotide sequence: TGTGCCAGCAGTTTTATCTCCGGGACAGAGAATGAAAAACTGTTTTTT.

The V and J genes are TRBV4-3 and TRBJ2-3; 10 bases are shared with TRBD2. From germline, CDR1 is LGHNA and CDR2 YSLEER. This CDR3 has 16 residues. J was trimmed by 6 bases and V by 3 bases; bases with no gene match: 9. The CDR3 region has the DNA TGCGCCAGCAGCCAGGACAGCGGGGGGGGTGTCGATACGCAGTATTTT. Translation gives CASSQDSGGGVDTQYF.

The V gene is TRBV4-3, the J gene TRBJ2-2; no firm D call. Germline CDR1 LGHNA, CDR2 YSLEER. The CDR3 has 15 amino acids. The ends were cut back, 1 base at V and 7 bases at J, with 13 bases in the middle. CDR3 nucleotides: TGCGCCAGCAGCCAAGTACAGATCCTTAGCGGGGAGCTGTTTTTT. Translation gives CASSQVQILSGELFF.

As regards this clone: Other DNA sequences within the sample encode an identical CDR3. The genes are TRBV6-5 and TRBJ1-2, with TRBD1 identical over 8 bases. The CDR3 covers 15 residues. Germline V gene lookup returns CDR1 MNHEY and CDR2 SVGAGI. The J segment lost 3 bases and the V segment lost 9 bases, leaving 12 bases of the junction unmatched. CDR3 in amino acids: CASTEQGRGHYGYTF. In DNA form, the CDR3 reads TGTGCCAGTACCGAACAGGGCAGGGGGCACTATGGCTACACCTTC.

The chain recombines TRBV9 with TRBJ1-5; TRBD1 might be the D (6 bases). The CDR3 is 16 amino acids. V lost 3 bases and J 3 bases, leaving 16 bases between the germline ends. Germline V lookup: CDR1 SGDLS, CDR2 YYNGEE. CDR3 bases: TGTGCCAGCAGCGGGGGGGGGCAGGGCGACAATCAGCCCCAGCATTTT. This translates into CASSGGGQGDNQPQHF. The variable domain in full, completed from reference TRBV9 and TRBJ1-5, reads DSGVTQTPKHLITATGQRVTLRCSPRSGDLSVYWYQQSLDQGLQFLIQYYNGEERAKGNILERFSAQQFPDLHSELNLSSLELGDSALYFCASSGGGQGDNQPQHFGDGTRLSIL.

The chain carries TRBV6-6 and TRBJ2-1; a possible D gene is TRBD1 (6 bases). The V end was cut by 8 bases, the J end by 9 bases, with 26 bases between. The V gene's germline CDR1 is MNHNY and CDR2 SVGAGI (reference sequence). CDR3 length: 16 residues. CDR3 sequence: CASSRRGPGEGGEQFF. CDR3 nucleotide sequence: TGTGCCAGCTCCAGAAGGGGCCCAGGGGAAGGGGGTGAGCAGTTCTTC.

The V gene is TRBV19, the J gene TRBJ1-1, with TRBD1 matching 7 bases. Germline CDR1 and CDR2: LNHDA and SQIVND (reference sequence). This CDR3 region has 12 residues. The trim removed 5 bases at V and 5 bases at J, leaving 2 bases unmatched. The CDR3 DNA follows: TGTGCCAGTAGTGACAGGGAAACTGAAGCTTTCTTT. This translates into CASSDRETEAFF.

The chain links TRBV19 to TRBJ2-4; perhaps TRBD1 as D (5 bases). Between the trimmed V and J ends, which lost 3 bases and 1 base, there was a span of 10 bases. This CDR3 has 15 amino acids. Germline V gives CDR1 LNHDA, CDR2 SQIVND (reference sequence). Here the CDR3 reads CASSMVAGAKNIQYF. The CDR3 nucleotides read TGTGCCAGTAGTATGGTGGCAGGGGCCAAAAACATTCAGTACTTC.

The chain joins TRBV9 to TRBJ1-2; 10 bases fit TRBD1. Germline loops: CDR1 SGDLS, CDR2 YYNGEE. V shed 3 bases and J 0 bases; nucleotides not matched to a gene: 14. CDR3 length: 19 amino acids. The CDR3 reads CASSAPRDRGPSANYGYTF. The CDR3 DNA reads TGTGCCAGCAGCGCGCCCCGGGACAGGGGTCCCTCAGCTAACTATGGCTACACCTTC.

Details on this clone: Other DNA sequences in the sample encode the same CDR3. The J gene is TRBJ1-1, the V gene TRBV28; D gene uncertain. This CDR3 region has 12 residues. V was pared by 1 base and J by 4 bases, with 4 bases between. Germline V gene data show CDR1 as MDHEN and CDR2 as SYDVKM. The CDR3 sequence is CASSLSGTEAFF. DNA for the CDR3: TGTGCCAGCAGTTTATCCGGCACTGAAGCTTTCTTT. Looking up the rest from reference TRBV28 and TRBJ1-1 gives the full variable domain: DVKVTQSSRYLVKRTGEKVFLECVQDMDHENMFWYRQDPGLGLRLIYFSYDVKMKEKGDIPEGYSVSREKKERFSLILESASTNQTSMYLCASSLSGTEAFFGQGTRLTVV.

The V and J genes are TRBV13 and TRBJ1-1; D is ambiguous. With 3 bases removed from V and 7 bases from J, the gap between germline ends came to 9 bases. This CDR3 spans 12 amino acids. Germline V gene data show CDR1 as PRHDT and CDR2 as FYEKMQ (reference sequence). The CDR3 spells CASSFGEGEAFF. The CDR3 nucleotides read TGTGCCAGCAGCTTCGGGGAGGGTGAAGCTTTCTTT.

This rearrangement joins TRBV6-1 to TRBJ2-3, with 7 nucleotides matching TRBD1. The CDR3 loop spans 13 amino acids. Per germline, CDR1 MNHNS and CDR2 SASEGT. The V and J ends lost 7 bases and 3 bases, in that order; junction bases with no gene match: 4. The chain's CDR3 is CASNSQGTDTQYF. CDR3 sequence (DNA): TGTGCCAGCAATTCACAGGGGACAGATACGCAGTATTTT.

A word on this clone: The sample carries other DNA sequences with the same CDR3. This chain connects TRBV7-3 to TRBJ1-1; 10 nucleotides align to TRBD1. CDR1 and CDR2 (germline): SGHTA, FQGTGA. The CDR3 runs 14 residues. The V and J ends lost 3 bases and 2 bases, in that order; junction bases with no gene match: 0. Here the CDR3 DNA reads TGTGCCAGCAGCTTGACAGGGGGCAACACTGAAGCTTTCTTT. This encodes CASSLTGGNTEAFF.

Here the CDR3 DNA reads TGTGCCAGCAGGACACAACCGGGAGGAGAAGCTTTCTTT. Amino acid sequence: CASRTQPGGEAFF. This chain uses TRBV2 with TRBJ1-1; D unresolved. The V and J ends lost 6 bases and 8 bases respectively, with 16 bases between them. CDR3 length: 13 residues. Germline V gene lookup returns CDR1 SNHLY and CDR2 FYNNEI.

This rearrangement joins TRBV7-2 to TRBJ1-2; possible D gene TRBD1, 6 bases. V was trimmed by 0 bases and J by 3 bases, leaving 11 bases between them. The CDR3 spans 15 residues. CDR1 and CDR2 (germline): SGHTA, FQGNSA. The CDR3 protein is CASSLARGEDYGYTF. DNA of the CDR3: TGTGCCAGCAGCTTAGCCAGGGGAGAAGACTATGGCTACACCTTC. Drawing the rest from reference TRBV7-2 and TRBJ1-2, the complete variable domain is GAGVSQSPSNKVTEKGKDVELRCDPISGHTALYWYRQSLGQGLEFLIYFQGNSAPDKSGLPSDRFSAERTGGSVSTLTIQRTQQEDSAVYLCASSLARGEDYGYTFGSGTRLTVV.

The chain employs TRBV5-1 and TRBJ1-5; D is uncertain. CDR3 size: 15 residues. V was clipped by 1 base and J by 1 base, with 9 bases between them. CDR1 SGHRS and CDR2 YFSETQ come from the germline V gene. CDR3: CASSLLGNSNQPQHF. The DNA of the CDR3 is TGCGCCAGCAGCTTGCTGGGCAACAGCAATCAGCCCCAGCATTTT. The full variable domain, its missing parts supplied by reference TRBV5-1 and TRBJ1-5, is KAGVTQTPRYLIKTRGQQVTLSCSPISGHRSVSWYQQTPGQGLQFLFEYFSETQRNKGNFPGRFSGRQFSNSRSEMNVSTLELGDSALYLCASSLLGNSNQPQHFGDGTRLSIL.

The rearrangement uses TRBV5-6 and TRBJ1-6; the D gene is possibly TRBD1 (6 bases). The CDR3 consists of 18 residues. Germline CDR1 reads SGHDT; CDR2 reads YYEEEE. V was clipped by 0 bases and J by 4 bases, with 17 bases between them. The CDR3 region is CASSLESGGPPYNSPLHF. The CDR3 DNA reads as TGTGCCAGCAGCTTGGAGAGCGGGGGGCCTCCTTATAATTCACCCCTCCACTTT. Together with reference TRBV5-6 and TRBJ1-6, the CDR3 gives the full variable domain: DAGVTQSPTHLIKTRGQQVTLRCSPKSGHDTVSWYQQALGQGPQFIFQYYEEEERQRGNFPDRFSGHQFPNYSSELNVNALLLGDSALYLCASSLESGGPPYNSPLHFGNGTRLTVT.

This chain uses TRBV7-3 with TRBJ1-1; D not certain. Trimming removed 2 bases from V and 0 bases from J, with 7 bases in between. Germline CDR1 and CDR2: SGHTA and FQGTGA. The CDR3 covers 14 residues. CDR3 sequence: CASSLSAVNTEAFF. CDR3 in DNA: TGTGCCAGCAGCTTATCGGCGGTGAACACTGAAGCTTTCTTT.

The chain recombines TRBV18 with TRBJ1-6; D may be TRBD1 (5 bases). Between the trimmed V and J ends, which lost 3 bases and 9 bases, there was a span of 15 bases. Germline V gene lookup returns CDR1 KGHSH and CDR2 LQKENI. The CDR3 has 15 residues. CDR3 nucleotide sequence: TGTGCCAGCTCACCGGTCGGGATCGGGGGTTCACCCCTCCACTTT. This translates into CASSPVGIGGSPLHF.

As for this clone: At one boundary the junction diverges from the germline segment, which might be a read error. The V call is TRBV29-1, the J call TRBJ1-3; D not certain. CDR1 SQVTM and CDR2 ANQGSEA come from the germline V gene. The CDR3 loop spans 14 amino acids. The CDR3 sequence: CSVQDTRTGNTIYF. The CDR3, as DNA: TGCAGCGTTCAAGACACTCGCACCGGAAACACCATATATTTT.

V usage is TRBV19 and J usage is TRBJ1-6, with 8 bases fitting TRBD1. The germline V gene encodes CDR1 LNHDA and CDR2 SQIVND (reference sequence). V dropped 2 bases and J dropped 9; count of bases not matched to a gene: 6. CDR3 length: 15 amino acids. The CDR3 nucleotides are TGTGCCAGTAGTATATTGCCGACAGGGGTTTCACCCCTCCACTTT. Amino acids: CASSILPTGVSPLHF.

This sequence joins TRBV6-4 and TRBJ2-1; 12 bases are shared with TRBD2. The V gene end was trimmed by 4 bases and the J gene end by 0 bases; junction bases not matched to a gene: 1. This CDR3 spans 16 amino acids. Germline assignment: CDR1 MRHNA and CDR2 SNTAGT. The CDR3 protein is CASSGLAGASYNEQFF. The CDR3 bases are TGTGCCAGCAGTGGACTAGCGGGGGCCTCCTACAATGAGCAGTTCTTC.

The chain joins TRBV9 to TRBJ2-7, with 9 bases identical to TRBD1. The length of the CDR3 is 14 residues. Looked up from germline, CDR1 is SGDLS and CDR2 is YYNGEE. V shed 3 bases, J shed 6 bases, and the junction held 7 bases outside the gene matches. This chain's CDR3 is CASSGDRGAGEQYF. The CDR3, as DNA: TGTGCCAGCAGCGGAGACAGGGGGGCTGGCGAGCAGTACTTC.

The chain employs TRBV7-2 and TRBJ2-3, with 8 bases fitting TRBD1. The CDR3 contains 14 residues. Germline V CDR1 and CDR2: SGHTA, FQGNSA. V lost 5 bases and J lost 4; bases outside the gene matches: 5. The CDR3 nucleotides are TGTGCCAGCAGCCAGGACAGGGTTGCAGATACGCAGTATTTT. Translation: CASSQDRVADTQYF.

This sequence joins TRBV11-3 and TRBJ2-1; a possible D gene is TRBD2 (5 bases). V shed 5 bases and J shed 6 bases, with 5 bases lying between them. Germline lookup yields CDR1 SGHNT and CDR2 YENEEA. This CDR3 spans 11 amino acids. The CDR3 sequence: CASSRGNEQFF. In nucleotides, the CDR3 is TGTGCCAGCAGCCGGGGCAATGAGCAGTTCTTC.

The chain is built from TRBV12-5 and TRBJ2-3; 7 bases align to TRBD2. This CDR3 is 12 amino acids long. V gave up 3 bases and J gave up 10 bases; unmatched junction bases: 4. The germline V gene has CDR1 LGHNT and CDR2 FRNRAP. The CDR3, as DNA: TGTGCTAGTGGTTTCTTGGCGGGAGCGCAGTATTTT. Translating it yields CASGFLAGAQYF.

The chain carries TRBV6-5 and TRBJ1-2; 8 bases align to TRBD1. Looked up from germline, CDR1 is MNHEY and CDR2 is SVGAGI. V lost 5 bases, J lost 8 bases, and 7 bases stayed unmatched. The CDR3 is 13 residues long. The CDR3 here is CASSNGQGRGYTF. In nucleotides, the CDR3 is TGTGCCAGCAGTAATGGACAGGGTCGGGGCTACACCTTC.

The V and J genes are TRBV29-1 and TRBJ1-1; D possibly corresponds to TRBD1 (5 bases). Trimming stripped 7 bases from V and 3 bases from J, with 9 bases between. Germline V gene data show CDR1 as SQVTM and CDR2 as ANQGSEA. This CDR3 is 11 amino acids long. CDR3 sequence reads: CSAGGDTEAFF. The CDR3 DNA sequence: TGCAGCGCCGGGGGGGACACTGAAGCTTTCTTT.

The gene calls are TRBV19 and TRBJ2-7; a possible D gene is TRBD2 (6 bases). V was clipped by 3 bases and J by 7 bases, with 13 bases between them. CDR1 is LNHDA, CDR2 SQIVND, per germline (reference sequence). This CDR3 comprises 13 residues. CDR3 sequence reads: CASSILNGGEQYF. In DNA form, the CDR3 reads TGTGCCAGTAGTATCTTGAATGGAGGGGAGCAGTACTTC.